Described below is a single T cell receptor beta chain sequence and its context. As yet, its antigen is unknown. The data stem from a study of T cell responses to AZD1222 COVID-19 vaccine. Clones were sequenced by immunoSEQ multiplex PCR, and TCRdb holds only the in-frame ones, with some missing. The table lists about 100,000 clones, around nine tenths of them singletons. Germline V gene data show CDR1 as LGHDT and CDR2 as YNNKEL (reference sequence). The CDR3 totals 13 residues. V shed 4 bases and J shed 7 bases, with 13 bases lying between them. Study-wide findings and caveats: Baseline seropositivity occurred in only a handful of AZD1222 recipients. Repertoire sampling happened only post peak T cell response. Nearly half of spike-specific TCRs reportedly target variant regions that are unmutated in the B.1.351 and B.1.1.7 variants. Spike-specific TCR repertoires showed rising breadth and depth after two AZD1222 doses.

This TCR derives from an adult in good health. This chain links TRBV3-1 (or the pseudogene TRBV3-2) with TRBJ1-2; the D gene is possibly TRBD1 (5 bases). Source: peripheral blood, taken on day 0 of AZD1222 vaccination. This chain's CDR3 is CASSPGRGSGYTF. The CDR3 DNA follows: TGTGCCAGCAGCCCCGGACGGGGCAGTGGCTACACCTTC.